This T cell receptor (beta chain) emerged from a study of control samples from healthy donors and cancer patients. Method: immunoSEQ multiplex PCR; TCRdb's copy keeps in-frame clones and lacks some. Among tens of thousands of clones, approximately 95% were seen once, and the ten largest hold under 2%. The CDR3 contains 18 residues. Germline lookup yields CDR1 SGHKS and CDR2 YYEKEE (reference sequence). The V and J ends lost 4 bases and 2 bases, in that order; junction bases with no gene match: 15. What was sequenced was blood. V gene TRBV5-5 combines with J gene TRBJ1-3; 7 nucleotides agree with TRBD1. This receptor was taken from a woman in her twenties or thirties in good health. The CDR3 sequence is CASSLGAPPTGTGNTIYF. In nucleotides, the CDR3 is TGTGCCAGCAGCCTTGGGGCCCCCCCGACAGGGACTGGAAACACCATATATTTT.